The 32 T cell receptor beta chains below all came from one sample that was sequenced in a study of cytomegalovirus exposure and HLA in healthy donors. PCR amplification relied on 60 Vbeta primers (plus 13 Jbeta primers). Generated by immunoSEQ multiplex PCR, the TCRdb table keeps only in-frame clones and is missing some. This table holds fewer than 200,000 clones, around 82% found once. Sequencing used PBMCs. These receptors came from a male donor in good health and CMV-seronegative.

This clone was seen a single time. The V gene is TRBV5-1, the J gene TRBJ2-1; no clear D. CDR3 length: 14 amino acids. V was clipped by 4 bases and J by 5 bases, with 13 bases between them. Per the germline V gene, CDR1 is SGHRS and CDR2 is YFSETQ. This CDR3 reads CASSISNRNNEQFF. The CDR3 DNA reads TGCGCCAGCAGCATCTCCAATAGAAACAATGAGCAGTTCTTC.

This clone was seen a handful of times. V is TRBV9 and J is TRBJ1-3; D is unresolved. This CDR3 has 14 amino acids. V was shortened by 2 bases and J by 7 bases, with 13 bases between the two germline ends. Germline-derived CDR1 and CDR2 are SGDLS and YYNGEE. The CDR3 region has the DNA TGTGCCAGCAGCGTTCAACTGCTCCCTAACACCATATATTTT. Translating gives CASSVQLLPNTIYF.

The gene calls are TRBV2 and TRBJ2-2, with 12 bases lining up with TRBD1. Germline CDR1 and CDR2: SNHLY and FYNNEI. V gave up 4 bases and J gave up 3 bases; unmatched junction bases: 12. CDR3 size: 19 residues. CDR3 region: CASSGGQGAFAGDTGELFF. Written as DNA, the CDR3 is TGTGCCAGCAGTGGGGGACAGGGGGCTTTCGCAGGGGACACCGGGGAGCTGTTTTTT.

The V and J genes are TRBV29-1 and TRBJ2-3, with D unclear. The CDR3 is 14 residues long. CDR1 and CDR2 from the germline V gene are SQVTM and ANQGSEA. V lost 4 bases to trimming and J lost 2 bases, with 13 bases between them. This CDR3 reads CSVVGLGNTDTQYF. Here the CDR3 DNA reads TGCAGCGTTGTTGGCTTGGGCAACACAGATACGCAGTATTTT.

This chain joins TRBV6-1 and TRBJ1-1; D possibly corresponds to TRBD1 (5 bases). V was clipped by 5 bases and J by 4 bases, with 14 bases between them. The CDR3 is 14 amino acids. The V gene's germline CDR1 is MNHNS and CDR2 SASEGT. CDR3 in DNA: TGTGCCAGCAGTCCCCTATTTAGGGGCACTGAAGCTTTCTTT. It specifies CASSPLFRGTEAFF.

The rearrangement links TRBV2 to TRBJ2-7; a possible D gene is TRBD1 (5 bases). Trimming removed 6 bases at V and 5 bases at J, with 11 bases between. The CDR3 runs to 12 residues. CDR1 and CDR2 (germline): SNHLY, FYNNEI. The CDR3 DNA reads TGTGCCAGCAGGCTCAGGGTCCACGAGCAGTACTTC. This sequence encodes CASRLRVHEQYF.

This sequence joins TRBV7-9 and TRBJ1-1; maybe TRBD1 (5 bases). Looked up from germline, CDR1 is SEHNR and CDR2 is FQNEAQ (reference sequence). V was trimmed by 1 base and J by 0 bases, leaving 6 bases between them. The CDR3 has 14 residues. In nucleotides, the CDR3 is TGTGCCAGCAGCTTAGGACAGATGAACACTGAAGCTTTCTTT. Amino acid sequence: CASSLGQMNTEAFF. Supplemented by reference TRBV7-9 and TRBJ1-1, the full variable domain reads DTGVSQNPRHKITKRGQNVTFRCDPISEHNRLYWYRQTLGQGPEFLTYFQNEAQLEKSRLLSDRFSAERPKGSFSTLEIQRTEQGDSAMYLCASSLGQMNTEAFFGQGTRLTVV.

The chain joins TRBV7-2 to TRBJ2-5; possible D gene TRBD2, 5 bases. Trimming shortened V by 5 bases and J by 14 bases, and 18 bases separated the two germline ends. Germline V gene lookup returns CDR1 SGHTA and CDR2 FQGNSA. The CDR3 spans 12 residues. CDR3 sequence reads: CASSGRGQKFYF. The CDR3 coding sequence is TGTGCCAGCAGCGGACGGGGTCAAAAATTCTACTTC. The whole variable domain, filled in from reference TRBV7-2 and TRBJ2-5, reads GAGVSQSPSNKVTEKGKDVELRCDPISGHTALYWYRQSLGQGLEFLIYFQGNSAPDKSGLPSDRFSAERTGGSVSTLTIQRTQQEDSAVYLCASSGRGQKFYFGPGTRLLVL.

V usage is TRBV11-2 and J usage is TRBJ2-7, with D maybe TRBD2 (6 bases). Germline V CDR1 and CDR2: SGHAT, FQNNGV. With 5 bases removed from V and 1 base from J, the gap between germline ends came to 15 bases. The CDR3 runs 15 residues. CDR3 loop: CASSPRTTYSYEQYF. The CDR3 DNA sequence: TGTGCCAGCAGCCCAAGGACTACTTATTCCTACGAGCAGTACTTC.

The V call is TRBV11-3, the J call TRBJ2-7; TRBD1 is a possible D gene (6 bases). The CDR3 is made up of 16 amino acids. Germline lookup yields CDR1 SGHNT and CDR2 YENEEA. V was shortened by 5 bases and J by 1 base, with 18 bases between the two germline ends. The CDR3 bases are TGTGCCAGCAGCGTCCCCCTTCCCGGACAGTCCTACGAGCAGTACTTC. Its translation: CASSVPLPGQSYEQYF.

This chain uses TRBV4-1 with TRBJ2-5; 14 nucleotides match TRBD2. V shed 1 base, J shed 5 bases, and the junction held 6 bases outside the gene matches. Germline CDR1 reads MGHRA; CDR2 reads YSYEKL. The CDR3 consists of 17 residues. The CDR3 reads CASSQGPGTSGGETQYF. The CDR3 nucleotides are TGCGCCAGCAGCCAAGGACCAGGGACTAGCGGGGGCGAGACCCAGTACTTC.

V is TRBV19 and J is TRBJ2-1; 11 bases fit TRBD2. The CDR3 loop spans 15 amino acids. V shed 1 base, J shed 6 bases, and the junction held 2 bases outside the gene matches. In germline, CDR1 is LNHDA, CDR2 SQIVND (reference sequence). In DNA, the CDR3 is TGTGCCAGTAGTATAGGACTAGCGGGAAGCAATGAGCAGTTCTTC. Its protein product is CASSIGLAGSNEQFF.

The V gene is TRBV27, the J gene TRBJ2-7, with TRBD1 matching over 8 bases. The CDR3 spans 13 residues. The V gene's germline CDR1 is MNHEY and CDR2 SMNVEV (reference sequence). V lost 5 bases to trimming and J lost 3 bases; unmatched junction nucleotides: 3. CDR3 DNA: TGTGCCAGCAGTCAGACAGGGGTCTACGAGCAGTACTTC. Translation gives CASSQTGVYEQYF.

This rearrangement joins TRBV28 to TRBJ2-4, with a tentative D call TRBD2 (5 bases). Germline CDR1 and CDR2: MDHEN and SYDVKM. Trimming took off 7 bases at V and 2 bases at J, with 12 bases between the two ends. The CDR3 length is 14 residues. For the CDR3, the DNA is TGTGCCAGCACCGGGTCGGGATCCAAAAACATTCAGTACTTC. Translating it yields CASTGSGSKNIQYF.

The chain combines TRBV10-3 with TRBJ2-3; 8 bases fit TRBD2. Germline V gene data show CDR1 as ENHRY and CDR2 as SYGVKD. The V and J ends lost 6 bases and 2 bases, in that order; junction bases with no gene match: 7. The CDR3 spans 15 residues. The CDR3 loop is CAIRQGTSYTDTQYF. In DNA form, the CDR3 reads TGTGCCATCAGACAAGGGACTAGTTACACAGATACGCAGTATTTT.

V usage is TRBV15 and J usage is TRBJ2-1, with 8 bases fitting TRBD2. CDR3 length: 17 residues. CDR1 is LNHNV, CDR2 YYDKDF, per germline (reference sequence). V lost 0 bases and J lost 5; bases outside the gene matches: 9. For the CDR3, the DNA is TGTGCCACCAGCAGAGATCGGGCAGCGGGAGCGGACAATGAGCAGTTCTTC. Translating it yields CATSRDRAAGADNEQFF.

Comment on this clone: Compared with germline, one end of the junction differs, possibly owing to a read error. This chain's CDR3 is CSSSFNPVRQNTGELFF. The CDR3 nucleotides read TGTTCCAGCAGCTTTAATCCCGTACGACAAAACACCGGGGAGCTGTTTTTT. The chain links TRBV7-9 to TRBJ2-2; D not certain. The CDR3 is 17 amino acids. Germline CDR1 is SEHNR and CDR2 is FQNEAQ (reference sequence). Full variable domain (outside the CDR3, taken from reference TRBV7-9 and TRBJ2-2): DTGVSQNPRHKITKRGQNVTFRCDPISEHNRLYWYRQTLGQGPEFLTYFQNEAQLEKSRLLSDRFSAERPKGSFSTLEIQRTEQGDSAMYLCSSSFNPVRQNTGELFFGEGSRLTVL.

The rearrangement links TRBV21-1 to TRBJ2-2; TRBD1 is the table's D call, not checked against the DNA. TRBV21-1 is recorded as a pseudogene. The CDR3 has 15 amino acids. CDR3 in amino acids: CASSKDRGSTGELFF. DNA of the CDR3: TGTGCCAGCAGCAAAGACAGGGGATCCACCGGGGAGCTGTTTTTT.

V usage is TRBV28 and J usage is TRBJ1-4; TRBD1 aligns across 10 bases. The germline V gene encodes CDR1 MDHEN and CDR2 SYDVKM. V gave up 5 bases and J gave up 5 bases; unmatched junction bases: 11. The CDR3 has 17 residues. This CDR3 reads CASSDRQGARRNEKLFF. The CDR3 region has the DNA TGTGCCAGCAGTGATAGACAGGGGGCGCGCAGGAATGAAAAACTGTTTTTT.

The chain joins TRBV7-3 to TRBJ1-1, with D possibly being TRBD1 (6 bases). Germline lookup yields CDR1 SGHTA and CDR2 FQGTGA. V dropped 4 bases and J dropped 4 bases, with 16 bases sitting between them. The CDR3 covers 15 residues. The chain's CDR3 is CASSSNPGGATEAFF. CDR3 sequence (DNA): TGTGCCAGCAGCTCCAATCCCGGGGGGGCCACTGAAGCTTTCTTT.

V and J are TRBV10-3 and TRBJ1-4; no clear D. CDR1 is ENHRY and CDR2 is SYGVKD in the germline V gene. V shed 2 bases and J shed 7 bases, with 11 bases lying between them. CDR3 length: 14 residues. The CDR3 spells CAISEPGRPEKLFF. DNA of the CDR3: TGTGCCATCAGTGAGCCCGGTCGCCCTGAAAAACTGTTTTTT.

This sequence joins TRBV7-8 and TRBJ2-5, with TRBD1 identical over 8 bases. The germline CDR1 and CDR2 sequences are SGHVS and FQNEAQ. The CDR3 is 15 residues long. The V segment lost 5 bases and the J segment 4 bases; nucleotides outside the gene matches: 9. The CDR3 DNA sequence: TGTGCCAGCAGCCCTGGGACAGGCCAGAGAGAGACCCAGTACTTC. Amino acids: CASSPGTGQRETQYF. The full variable domain, its missing parts supplied by reference TRBV7-8 and TRBJ2-5, is GAGVSQSPRYKVAKRGQDVALRCDPISGHVSLFWYQQALGQGPEFLTYFQNEAQLDKSGLPSDRFFAERPEGSVSTLKIQRTQQEDSAVYLCASSPGTGQRETQYFGPGTRLLVL.

This chain connects TRBV7-2 to TRBJ1-5; D gene unclear. Trimming took 4 bases from V and 2 from J, leaving 9 bases between them. CDR3 length: 14 amino acids. Germline-derived CDR1 and CDR2 are SGHTA and FQGNSA. The CDR3 DNA follows: TGTGCCAGCAGCTCCTCCGGGGGCAATCAGCCCCAGCATTTT. Translated: CASSSSGGNQPQHF.

This chain uses TRBV6-1 with TRBJ2-7; 9 bases agree with TRBD1. The trim removed 4 bases at V and 2 bases at J, leaving 0 bases unmatched. Germline CDR1 is MNHNS and CDR2 is SASEGT. CDR3 length: 13 amino acids. CDR3 bases: TGTGCCAGCAGTGGGGACAGGGCCTACGAGCAGTACTTC. This translates into CASSGDRAYEQYF.

The CDR3 is CASSKRSASGANVLTF. In DNA form, the CDR3 reads TGTGCCAGTAGCAAGCGGTCGGCCTCTGGGGCCAACGTCCTGACTTTC. This rearrangement joins TRBV19 to TRBJ2-6, with D tentatively TRBD2 (5 bases). V lost 6 bases to trimming and J lost 0 bases, with 12 bases between them. Germline assignment: CDR1 LNHDA and CDR2 SQIVND (reference sequence). The CDR3 is made up of 16 amino acids.

This chain links TRBV28 with TRBJ2-3; 10 bases agree with TRBD1. Germline assignment: CDR1 MDHEN and CDR2 SYDVKM. The CDR3 has 17 residues. Trimming cost V 5 bases and J 2 bases; bases outside gene matches: 10. The CDR3 here is CASSTPPGQGLTDTQYF. The CDR3 bases are TGTGCCAGCAGTACTCCACCGGGACAGGGGCTCACAGATACGCAGTATTTT.

In this sample, this clone turned up a few times. The CDR3, as DNA: TGTGCCATCAGTGAGGACAGAATAAGCTCTGGAAACACCATATATTTT. This translates into CAISEDRISSGNTIYF. V usage is TRBV10-3 and J usage is TRBJ1-3; D possibly corresponds to TRBD1 (5 bases). Trimming pared 2 bases from V and 0 bases from J, leaving 11 bases between. This CDR3 has 16 residues. Germline V gene sequence: CDR1 ENHRY, CDR2 SYGVKD.

The table lists this clone with a count of one. CDR3 region: CASSLAGLAGVVDTQYF. CDR3 in DNA: TGCGCCAGCAGCTTGGCGGGACTAGCGGGAGTTGTAGATACGCAGTATTTT. This chain connects TRBV5-1 to TRBJ2-3, with 14 bases identical to TRBD2. This CDR3 contains 17 residues. Unmatched junction bases numbered 5, after V lost 0 bases and J lost 5 bases. In germline, CDR1 is SGHRS, CDR2 YFSETQ. The full variable domain, with the rest looked up from reference TRBV5-1 and TRBJ2-3, is KAGVTQTPRYLIKTRGQQVTLSCSPISGHRSVSWYQQTPGQGLQFLFEYFSETQRNKGNFPGRFSGRQFSNSRSEMNVSTLELGDSALYLCASSLAGLAGVVDTQYFGPGTRLTVL.

The rearrangement links TRBV19 to TRBJ2-3, with 7 bases fitting TRBD1. V lost 6 bases to trimming and J lost 4 bases; unmatched junction nucleotides: 1. The CDR3 is 12 amino acids. Germline CDR1 LNHDA, CDR2 SQIVND (reference sequence). CDR3 sequence (DNA): TGTGCCAGTAGGCAGGGGGCAGATACGCAGTATTTT. It specifies CASRQGADTQYF. The full variable domain, in which reference TRBV19 and TRBJ2-3 provide the parts outside the CDR3, is DGGITQSPKYLFRKEGQNVTLSCEQNLNHDAMYWYRQDPGQGLRLIYYSQIVNDFQKGDIAEGYSVSREKKESFPLTVTSAQKNPTAFYLCASRQGADTQYFGPGTRLTVL.

V is TRBV6-1 and J is TRBJ2-4; D is ambiguous. Germline-derived CDR1 and CDR2 are MNHNS and SASEGT. V shed 3 bases and J shed 3 bases, with 12 bases lying between them. The CDR3 is made up of 15 amino acids. CDR3 bases: TGTGCCAGCAGTGACACAGTTCACAGCAAAAACATTCAGTACTTC. This sequence encodes CASSDTVHSKNIQYF.

In this sample, this clone turned up a few times. The J gene is TRBJ1-5, the V gene TRBV19; TRBD1 matches at 7 bases. J gave up 1 base and V 8 bases, and 5 bases lay outside the gene matches. The CDR3 spans 14 residues. Germline V CDR1 and CDR2: LNHDA, SQIVND (reference sequence). CDR3 DNA sequence: TGTGCCAGTTGGGACAGAGTAAGCAATCAGCCCCAGCATTTT. Translated: CASWDRVSNQPQHF.

The chain carries TRBV4-1 and TRBJ2-1; 13 bases line up with TRBD2. Trimming cost V 2 bases and J 6 bases; bases outside gene matches: 4. Germline V lookup: CDR1 MGHRA, CDR2 YSYEKL. This CDR3 contains 16 residues. CDR3 DNA: TGCGCCAGCAGCCAACGGACTAGCGGGGGCGGCAATGAGCAGTTCTTC. This gives the protein CASSQRTSGGGNEQFF.